A single sample is the source of the 11 T cell receptor beta chains below, sequenced in a study of T-cell memory formation after mild COVID-19. TCRdb itself ran the 5' RACE reads through MiXCR, one entry per CDR3 protein. The sample contains fewer than 600,000 distinct CDR3 sequences, about 20% of which appear only once. Sequenced: PBMCs or a T cell subset sorted from them (not recorded which). The source is an adult woman who had mild COVID-19 (a few samples of this study predate the infection). Cell type and time point are not known.

The rearrangement joins TRBV7-2 to TRBJ2-5; maybe TRBD2 (6 bases). In germline, CDR1 is SGHTA, CDR2 FQGNSA. Trimming cost V 3 bases and J 5 bases, with 16 bases left between them. The CDR3 spans 15 residues. Here the CDR3 reads CASSLAPTSRETQYF. The CDR3, as DNA: TGTGCCAGCAGCTTGGCCCCCACTAGCCGGGAGACCCAGTACTTC.

This clonotype was detected only a few times. The chain combines TRBV5-4 with TRBJ2-5; D is uncertain. The CDR3 spans 13 residues. CDR1 SGHNT and CDR2 YYREEE come from the germline V gene (reference sequence). V dropped 4 bases and J dropped 5 bases, with 12 bases sitting between them. This CDR3 is CASSPQPEETQYF. The CDR3 DNA reads TGTGCCAGCAGCCCTCAACCTGAGGAGACCCAGTACTTC.

The V gene is TRBV5-1, the J gene TRBJ2-5, with a weak D call TRBD1 (5 bases). Trimming shortened V by 2 bases and J by 9 bases, and 14 bases separated the two germline ends. In germline, CDR1 is SGHRS, CDR2 YFSETQ. CDR3 length equals 13 residues. CDR3 nucleotide sequence: TGCGCCAGCAGCTTCAATCAGGGTCTGGCCCAGTACTTC. Its translation is CASSFNQGLAQYF.

The table lists this clonotype with a few counts. V is TRBV7-3 and J is TRBJ2-2, with 9 positions matching TRBD1. The CDR3 covers 16 residues. The trim removed 4 bases at V and 4 bases at J, leaving 7 bases unmatched. CDR1 is SGHTA, CDR2 FQGTGA, per germline. The CDR3 here is CASSYLDRGGTGELFF. The CDR3 region has the DNA TGTGCCAGCAGCTACCTGGACAGGGGTGGCACCGGGGAGCTGTTTTTT.

In its sample, this clonotype was seen a few times. The chain carries TRBV21-1 and TRBJ1-1. TRBV21-1 is marked as a pseudogene. CDR3 length: 16 amino acids. The chain's CDR3 is CASSKEEEGMNTEAFF. As DNA, the CDR3 is TGTGCCAGCAGCAAAGAGGAGGAGGGAATGAACACTGAAGCTTTCTTT.

The V and J genes are TRBV19 and TRBJ1-1; 7 nucleotides agree with TRBD1. The CDR3 has 12 amino acids. Germline values: CDR1 LNHDA, CDR2 SQIVND (reference sequence). V was pared by 0 bases and J by 8 bases, with 0 bases of the junction left unmatched. The CDR3 DNA reads as TGTGCCAGTAGTATAGAGGACAGGGAAGCTTTCTTT. This gives the protein CASSIEDREAFF.

The sample holds a few counts of this clonotype. This chain uses TRBV7-9 with TRBJ1-2; TRBD1 agrees at 7 bases. With V trimmed by 6 bases and J by 7 bases, 14 bases remained unmatched. Germline CDR1 and CDR2: SEHNR and FQNEAQ (reference sequence). CDR3 length: 15 residues. Here the CDR3 reads CASSQTTRQGGGYTF. CDR3 bases: TGTGCCAGCAGTCAAACAACCCGACAGGGAGGTGGCTACACCTTC.

V is TRBV12-3 or TRBV12-4 and J is TRBJ2-7; 7 bases align to TRBD2. The CDR3 length is 15 residues. The ends lost 6 bases at V and 0 bases at J; junction bases unmatched: 8. CDR3 sequence: CASSSTSASSYEQYF. CDR3 nucleotide sequence: TGTGCCAGCAGCTCCACTAGCGCGAGCTCCTACGAGCAGTACTTC.

This clonotype was seen only a few times. The chain joins TRBV5-6 to TRBJ2-1, with TRBD2 matching over 10 bases. CDR1 is SGHDT and CDR2 is YYEEEE in the germline V gene. V was pared by 1 base and J by 12 bases, with 1 base of the junction left unmatched. The length of the CDR3 is 12 residues. Here the CDR3 reads CASSLTSGMQFF. The CDR3 DNA is TGTGCCAGCAGCTTGACTAGCGGGATGCAGTTCTTC.

The V and J genes are TRBV2 and TRBJ2-5, with 11 bases identical to TRBD1. The J segment lost 5 bases and the V segment lost 8 bases, leaving 10 bases of the junction unmatched. The germline V gene encodes CDR1 SNHLY and CDR2 FYNNEI. CDR3 length equals 15 residues. The CDR3 region has the DNA TGTGCCAGCGGCCGAGGACAGGGGGCCGGCGAGACCCAGTACTTC. This codes for CASGRGQGAGETQYF.

This sequence joins TRBV19 and TRBJ1-5, with TRBD1 identical over 8 bases. The CDR3 has 16 amino acids. Trimming at V came to 7 bases and at J to 4 bases, leaving 12 bases not matched to a gene. Germline lookup yields CDR1 LNHDA and CDR2 SQIVND (reference sequence). The CDR3, as DNA: TGTGCCAGTACCCGCCAGGGACAGGTCAGGAATCAGCCCCAGCATTTT. It translates to CASTRQGQVRNQPQHF.